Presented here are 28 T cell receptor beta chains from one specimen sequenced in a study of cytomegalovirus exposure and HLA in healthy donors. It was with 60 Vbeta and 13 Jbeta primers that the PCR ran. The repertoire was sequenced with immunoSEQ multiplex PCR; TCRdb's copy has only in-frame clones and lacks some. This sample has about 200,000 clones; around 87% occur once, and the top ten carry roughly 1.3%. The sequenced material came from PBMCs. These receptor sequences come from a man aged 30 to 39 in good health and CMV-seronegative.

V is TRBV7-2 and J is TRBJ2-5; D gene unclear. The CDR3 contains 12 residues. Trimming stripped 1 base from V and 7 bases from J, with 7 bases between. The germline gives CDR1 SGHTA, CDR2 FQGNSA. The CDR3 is CASSLDMATQYF. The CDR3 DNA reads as TGTGCCAGCAGCTTAGATATGGCGACCCAGTACTTC.

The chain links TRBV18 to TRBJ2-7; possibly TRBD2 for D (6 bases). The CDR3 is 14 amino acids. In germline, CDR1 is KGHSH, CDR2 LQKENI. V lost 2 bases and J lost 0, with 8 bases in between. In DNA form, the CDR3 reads TGTGCCAGCTCACCAATGGGGGGCTCCTACGAGCAGTACTTC. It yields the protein CASSPMGGSYEQYF.

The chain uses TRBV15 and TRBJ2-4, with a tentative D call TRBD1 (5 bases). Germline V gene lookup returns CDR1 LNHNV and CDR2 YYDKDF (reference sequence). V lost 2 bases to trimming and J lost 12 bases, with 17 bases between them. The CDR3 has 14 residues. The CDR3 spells CATSRRTVIDSQYF. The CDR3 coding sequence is TGTGCCACCAGCAGACGGACGGTGATAGACAGTCAGTACTTC. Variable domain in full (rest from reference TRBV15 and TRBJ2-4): DAMVIQNPRYQVTQFGKPVTLSCSQTLNHNVMYWYQQKSSQAPKLLFHYYDKDFNNEADTPDNFQSRRPNTSFCFLDIRSPGLGDTAMYLCATSRRTVIDSQYFGAGTRLSVL.

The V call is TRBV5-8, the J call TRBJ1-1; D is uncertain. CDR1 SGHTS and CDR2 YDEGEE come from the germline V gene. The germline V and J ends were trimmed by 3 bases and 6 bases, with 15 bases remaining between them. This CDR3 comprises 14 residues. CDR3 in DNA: TGTGCCAGCAGCTGGAGGGAAGGGCGTTCTGAAGCTTTCTTT. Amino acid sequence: CASSWREGRSEAFF.

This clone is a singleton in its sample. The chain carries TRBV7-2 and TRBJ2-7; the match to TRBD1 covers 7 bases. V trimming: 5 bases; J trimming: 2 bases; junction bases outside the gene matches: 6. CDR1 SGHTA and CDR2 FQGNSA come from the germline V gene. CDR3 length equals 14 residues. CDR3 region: CASSLGQPTYEQYF. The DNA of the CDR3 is TGTGCCAGCAGCCTGGGACAGCCCACCTACGAGCAGTACTTC.

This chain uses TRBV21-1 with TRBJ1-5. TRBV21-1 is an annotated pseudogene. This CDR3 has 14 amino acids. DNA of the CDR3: TGTGCCAACCACAGCGAGGGTCGGAATCAGCCCCAGCATTTT. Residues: CANHSEGRNQPQHF.

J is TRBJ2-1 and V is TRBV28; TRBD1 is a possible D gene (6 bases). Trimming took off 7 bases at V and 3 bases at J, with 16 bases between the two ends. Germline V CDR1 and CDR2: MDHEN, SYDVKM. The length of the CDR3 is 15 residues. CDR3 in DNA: TGTGCCAGCACCCCTACAGGGCCGCTCTACAATGAGCAGTTCTTC. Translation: CASTPTGPLYNEQFF.

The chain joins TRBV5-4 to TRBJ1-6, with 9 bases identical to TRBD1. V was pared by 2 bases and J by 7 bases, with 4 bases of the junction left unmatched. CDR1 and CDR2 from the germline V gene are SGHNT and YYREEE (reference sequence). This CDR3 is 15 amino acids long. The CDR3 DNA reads TGTGCCAGCAGCTTAGGACAGGGGAAAAATTCACCCCTCCACTTT. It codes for CASSLGQGKNSPLHF. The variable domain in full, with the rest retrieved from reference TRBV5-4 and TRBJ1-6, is ETGVTQSPTHLIKTRGQQVTLRCSSQSGHNTVSWYQQALGQGPQFIFQYYREEENGRGNFPPRFSGLQFPNYSSELNVNALELDDSALYLCASSLGQGKNSPLHFGNGTRLTVT.

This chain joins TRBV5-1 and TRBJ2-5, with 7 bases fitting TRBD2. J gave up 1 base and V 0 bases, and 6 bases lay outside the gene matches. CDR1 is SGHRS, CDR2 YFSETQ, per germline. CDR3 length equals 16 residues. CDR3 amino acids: CASSLALAAIQETQYF. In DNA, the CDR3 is TGCGCCAGCAGCTTGGCCCTAGCGGCGATCCAAGAGACCCAGTACTTC.

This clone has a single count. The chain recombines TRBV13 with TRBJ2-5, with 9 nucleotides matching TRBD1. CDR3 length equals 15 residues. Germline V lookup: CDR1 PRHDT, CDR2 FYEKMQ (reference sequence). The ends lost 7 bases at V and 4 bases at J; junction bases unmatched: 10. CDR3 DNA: TGTGCCAGCAACTTCAGGACAGGGGCGAGAGAGACCCAGTACTTC. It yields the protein CASNFRTGARETQYF.

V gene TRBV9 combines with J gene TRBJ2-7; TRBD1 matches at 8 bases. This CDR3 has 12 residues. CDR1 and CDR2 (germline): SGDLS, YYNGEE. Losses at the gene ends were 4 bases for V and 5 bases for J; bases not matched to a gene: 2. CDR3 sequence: CASSSQGDEQYF. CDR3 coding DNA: TGTGCCAGCAGCTCACAGGGGGACGAGCAGTACTTC.

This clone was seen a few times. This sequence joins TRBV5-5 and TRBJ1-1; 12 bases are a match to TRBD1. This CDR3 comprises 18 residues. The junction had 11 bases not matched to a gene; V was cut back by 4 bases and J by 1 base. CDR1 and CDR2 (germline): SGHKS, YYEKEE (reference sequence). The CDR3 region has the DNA TGTGCCAGCAGCCTGACCCGGGACAGGGGGCGCCGGAACACTGAAGCTTTCTTT. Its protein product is CASSLTRDRGRRNTEAFF. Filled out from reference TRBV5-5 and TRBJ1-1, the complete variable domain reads DAGVTQSPTHLIKTRGQQVTLRCSPISGHKSVSWYQQVLGQGPQFIFQYYEKEERGRGNFPDRFSARQFPNYSSELNVNALLLGDSALYLCASSLTRDRGRRNTEAFFGQGTRLTVV.

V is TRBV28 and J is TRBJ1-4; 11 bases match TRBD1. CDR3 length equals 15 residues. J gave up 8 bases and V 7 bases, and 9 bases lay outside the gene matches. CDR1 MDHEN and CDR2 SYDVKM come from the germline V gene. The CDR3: CASILSGTGGEKLFF. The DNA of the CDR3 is TGTGCCAGCATTCTATCCGGGACAGGGGGAGAAAAACTGTTTTTT.

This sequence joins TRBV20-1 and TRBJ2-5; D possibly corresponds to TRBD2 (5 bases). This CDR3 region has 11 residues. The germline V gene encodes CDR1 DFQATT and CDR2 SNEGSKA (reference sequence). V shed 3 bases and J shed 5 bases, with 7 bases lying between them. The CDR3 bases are TGCAGTGCTAGGGACTCTGAGACCCAGTACTTC. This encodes CSARDSETQYF.

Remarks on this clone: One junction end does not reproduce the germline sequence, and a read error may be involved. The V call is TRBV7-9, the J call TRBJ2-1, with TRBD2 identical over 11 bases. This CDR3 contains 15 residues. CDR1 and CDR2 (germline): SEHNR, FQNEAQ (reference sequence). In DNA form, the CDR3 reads TGTTCCAGCAGCACAAGACTAGCGGGGATAGATGAGCAGTTCTTC. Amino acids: CSSSTRLAGIDEQFF.

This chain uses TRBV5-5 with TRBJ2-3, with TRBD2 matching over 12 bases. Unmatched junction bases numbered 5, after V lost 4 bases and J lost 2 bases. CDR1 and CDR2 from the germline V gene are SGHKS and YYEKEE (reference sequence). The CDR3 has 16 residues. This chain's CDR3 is CASSRRLAGDTDTQYF. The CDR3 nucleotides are TGTGCCAGCAGCCGCAGACTAGCGGGAGACACAGATACGCAGTATTTT.

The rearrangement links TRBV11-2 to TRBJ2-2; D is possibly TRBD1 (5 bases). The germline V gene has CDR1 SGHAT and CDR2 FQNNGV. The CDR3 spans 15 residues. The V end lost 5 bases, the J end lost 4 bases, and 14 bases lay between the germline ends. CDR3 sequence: CASSLFTQGTGELFF. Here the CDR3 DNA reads TGTGCCAGCAGCCTATTCACCCAGGGCACCGGGGAGCTGTTTTTT. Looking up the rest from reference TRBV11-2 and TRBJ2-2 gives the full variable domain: EAGVAQSPRYKIIEKRQSVAFWCNPISGHATLYWYQQILGQGPKLLIQFQNNGVVDDSQLPKDRFSAERLKGVDSTLKIQPAKLEDSAVYLCASSLFTQGTGELFFGEGSRLTVL.

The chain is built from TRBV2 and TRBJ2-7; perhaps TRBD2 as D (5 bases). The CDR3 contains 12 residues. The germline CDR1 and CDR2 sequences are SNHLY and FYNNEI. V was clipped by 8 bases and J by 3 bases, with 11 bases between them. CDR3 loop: CASGENHYEQYF. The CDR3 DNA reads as TGTGCCAGCGGGGAGAATCACTACGAGCAGTACTTC. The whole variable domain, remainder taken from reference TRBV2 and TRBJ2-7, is EPEVTQTPSHQVTQMGQEVILRCVPISNHLYFYWYRQILGQKVEFLVSFYNNEISEKSEIFDDQFSVERPDGSNFTLKIRSTKLEDSAMYFCASGENHYEQYFGPGTRLTVT.

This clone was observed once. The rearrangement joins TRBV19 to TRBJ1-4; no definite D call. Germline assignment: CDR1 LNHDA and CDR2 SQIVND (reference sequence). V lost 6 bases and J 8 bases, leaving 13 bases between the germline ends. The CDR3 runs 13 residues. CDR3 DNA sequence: TGTGCCAGTAGCGACACGGGAGGAGAAAAACTGTTTTTT. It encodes CASSDTGGEKLFF.

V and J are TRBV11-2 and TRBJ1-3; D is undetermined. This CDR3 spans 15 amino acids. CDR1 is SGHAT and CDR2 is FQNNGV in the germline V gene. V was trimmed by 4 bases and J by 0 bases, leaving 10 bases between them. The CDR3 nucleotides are TGTGCCAGCAGCTCCACAGTCCTCTCTGGAAACACCATATATTTT. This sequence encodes CASSSTVLSGNTIYF.

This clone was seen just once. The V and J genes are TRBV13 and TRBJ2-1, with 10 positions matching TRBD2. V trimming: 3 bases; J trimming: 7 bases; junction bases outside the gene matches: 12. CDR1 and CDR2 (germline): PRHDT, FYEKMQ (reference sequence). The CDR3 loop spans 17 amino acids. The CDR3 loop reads CASSFVGLPSGSNEQFF. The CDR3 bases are TGTGCCAGCAGCTTTGTGGGGCTGCCTAGCGGGAGTAATGAGCAGTTCTTC. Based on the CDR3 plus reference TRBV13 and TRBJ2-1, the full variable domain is AAGVIQSPRHLIKEKRETATLKCYPIPRHDTVYWYQQGPGQDPQFLISFYEKMQSDKGSIPDRFSAQQFSDYHSELNMSSLELGDSALYFCASSFVGLPSGSNEQFFGPGTRLTVL.

DNA for the CDR3: TGTGCCAGTAGTTTAGCCCTATATAGCAATCAGCCCCAGCATTTT. This codes for CASSLALYSNQPQHF. This chain joins TRBV19 and TRBJ1-5, with unresolved D. V gave up 5 bases and J gave up 0 bases, with 11 bases separating them. Germline V gene data show CDR1 as LNHDA and CDR2 as SQIVND (reference sequence). This CDR3 region has 15 residues.

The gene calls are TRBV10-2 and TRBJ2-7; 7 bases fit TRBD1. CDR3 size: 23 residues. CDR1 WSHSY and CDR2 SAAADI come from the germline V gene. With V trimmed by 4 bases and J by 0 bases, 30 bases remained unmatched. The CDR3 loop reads CASSGVTGTVSDRPRTSSYEQYF. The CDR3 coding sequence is TGCGCCAGCAGTGGGGTGACAGGGACGGTTTCCGACCGGCCTAGGACGAGCTCCTACGAGCAGTACTTC.

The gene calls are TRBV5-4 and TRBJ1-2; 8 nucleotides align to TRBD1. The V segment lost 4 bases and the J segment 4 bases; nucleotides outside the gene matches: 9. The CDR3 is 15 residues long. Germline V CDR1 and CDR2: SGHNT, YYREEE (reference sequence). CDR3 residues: CASSANRGGLYGYTF. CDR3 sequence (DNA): TGTGCCAGCAGCGCTAACAGGGGGGGGCTCTATGGCTACACCTTC.

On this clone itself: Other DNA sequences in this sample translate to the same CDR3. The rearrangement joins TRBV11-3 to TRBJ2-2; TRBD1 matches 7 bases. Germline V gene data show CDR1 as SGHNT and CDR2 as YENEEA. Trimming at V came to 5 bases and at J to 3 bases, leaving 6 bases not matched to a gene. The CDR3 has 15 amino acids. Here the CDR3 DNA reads TGTGCCAGCAGCCTTGGGGACAGATACACCGGGGAGCTGTTTTTT. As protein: CASSLGDRYTGELFF.

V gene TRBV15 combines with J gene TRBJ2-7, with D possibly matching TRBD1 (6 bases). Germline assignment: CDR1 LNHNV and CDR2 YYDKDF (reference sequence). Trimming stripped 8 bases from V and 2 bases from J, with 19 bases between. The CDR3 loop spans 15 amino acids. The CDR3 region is CATAQGSGAPYEQYF. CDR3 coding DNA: TGTGCCACCGCACAAGGTTCAGGGGCCCCCTACGAGCAGTACTTC.

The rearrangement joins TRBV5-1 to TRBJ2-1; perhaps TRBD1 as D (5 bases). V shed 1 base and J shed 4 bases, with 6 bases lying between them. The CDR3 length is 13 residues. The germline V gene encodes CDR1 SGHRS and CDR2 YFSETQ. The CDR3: CASSLYRYNEQFF. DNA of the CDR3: TGCGCCAGCAGCTTGTACAGGTACAATGAGCAGTTCTTC.

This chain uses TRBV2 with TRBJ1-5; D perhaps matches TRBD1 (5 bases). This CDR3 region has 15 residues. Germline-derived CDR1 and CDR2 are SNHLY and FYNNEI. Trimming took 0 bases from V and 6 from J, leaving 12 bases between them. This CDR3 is CASSEAGGWVQPQHF. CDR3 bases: TGTGCCAGCAGTGAAGCGGGGGGTTGGGTTCAGCCCCAGCATTTT.